A single sample is the source of the 29 T cell receptor beta chains below, sequenced in a study of identical twins. TCRdb re-called the 5' RACE reads through MiXCR, storing one row per CDR3 protein. This table holds hundreds of thousands of distinct CDR3 sequences, 5.5% to 7% found once. This sample was also put to use in a study of yellow fever vaccine responses in identical twins.

The sample taken for sequencing was memory (CD45RO+) T cells sorted from blood. Every receptor here comes from a woman aged 18-30 years in good health.

This clonotype has at least ten counts. The CDR3 here is CASSPWGQGGTEAFF. The DNA of the CDR3 is TGTGCCAGCAGCCCCTGGGGACAGGGAGGCACTGAAGCTTTCTTT. The gene calls are TRBV12-3 or TRBV12-4 and TRBJ1-1; the match to TRBD1 covers 9 bases. This CDR3 spans 15 amino acids. V dropped 6 bases and J dropped 4; count of bases not matched to a gene: 9.

V is TRBV5-1 and J is TRBJ2-1; 12 nucleotides match TRBD2. The CDR3 is 16 residues long. With V trimmed by 0 bases and J by 7 bases, 5 bases remained unmatched. The germline gives CDR1 SGHRS, CDR2 YFSETQ. DNA for the CDR3: TGCGCCAGCAGCTTGGCCCCTAGCGGGAGGGAAAATGAGCAGTTCTTC. Translation gives CASSLAPSGRENEQFF.

This chain connects TRBV21-1 to TRBJ2-1; no check of the table's D call, TRBD2, against the DNA was made. TRBV21-1 is a recognized pseudogene. The CDR3 has 15 amino acids. CDR3 region: CASSHGLAAYNEQFF. In DNA form, the CDR3 reads TGTGCCAGCAGCCACGGACTAGCGGCTTACAATGAGCAGTTCTTC.

This clonotype was observed many times. J is TRBJ2-1 and V is TRBV6-1; D perhaps matches TRBD2 (5 bases). Trimming stripped 7 bases from V and 2 bases from J, with 15 bases between. Germline values: CDR1 MNHNS, CDR2 SASEGT. The CDR3 loop spans 15 amino acids. CDR3 sequence (DNA): TGTGCCAGCAAATTCGGGAACAACCCCTACAATGAGCAGTTCTTC. Protein: CASKFGNNPYNEQFF.

This clonotype appeared many times. The V gene is TRBV5-1, the J gene TRBJ2-3; TRBD1 aligns across 7 bases. Germline V gene lookup returns CDR1 SGHRS and CDR2 YFSETQ. V dropped 4 bases and J dropped 4; count of bases not matched to a gene: 9. The CDR3 extends over 15 amino acids. Written as DNA, the CDR3 is TGCGCCAGCAGCCGACAGGGCGTAAGCGCAGATACGCAGTATTTT. It translates to CASSRQGVSADTQYF.

There are many counts of this clonotype. The V gene is TRBV7-2, the J gene TRBJ2-2, with D unclear. The CDR3 loop spans 15 amino acids. CDR1 is SGHTA and CDR2 is FQGNSA in the germline V gene. The V end lost 1 base, the J end lost 3 bases, and 9 bases lay between the germline ends. Here the CDR3 reads CASSLDSHYTGELFF. As DNA, the CDR3 is TGTGCCAGCAGCTTAGATTCCCACTACACCGGGGAGCTGTTTTTT. The full variable domain, its missing parts supplied by reference TRBV7-2 and TRBJ2-2, is GAGVSQSPSNKVTEKGKDVELRCDPISGHTALYWYRQSLGQGLEFLIYFQGNSAPDKSGLPSDRFSAERTGGSVSTLTIQRTQQEDSAVYLCASSLDSHYTGELFFGEGSRLTVL.

Here the CDR3 reads CASSPPNVEQYF. CDR3 DNA: TGCGCCAGCAGCCCTCCTAACGTCGAGCAGTACTTC. This chain uses TRBV5-1 with TRBJ2-7; D is uncertain. Germline V gene data show CDR1 as SGHRS and CDR2 as YFSETQ. V shed 4 bases and J shed 6 bases, with 11 bases lying between them. The CDR3 sequence is 12 residues long.

The chain links TRBV5-5 to TRBJ2-2; D is unresolved. The CDR3 is 14 amino acids. Germline V gives CDR1 SGHKS, CDR2 YYEKEE (reference sequence). The V end lost 5 bases, the J end lost 2 bases, and 10 bases lay between the germline ends. The CDR3 sequence: CASRPGPNTGELFF. The CDR3 DNA reads TGTGCCAGCAGGCCGGGCCCTAACACCGGGGAGCTGTTTTTT.

This clonotype was seen many times. The chain is built from TRBV7-9 and TRBJ1-2; D is unclear. V gave up 6 bases and J gave up 0 bases, with 14 bases separating them. CDR1 and CDR2 from the germline V gene are SEHNR and FQNEAQ (reference sequence). This CDR3 comprises 15 residues. CDR3 DNA: TGTGCCAGCAGTTTTCTAGAAGACGCTAACTATGGCTACACCTTC. Its protein is CASSFLEDANYGYTF.

V usage is TRBV15 and J usage is TRBJ1-2; 9 bases align to TRBD1. CDR1 and CDR2 (germline): LNHNV, YYDKDF (reference sequence). This CDR3 contains 14 residues. Trimming at V came to 5 bases and at J to 8 bases, leaving 9 bases not matched to a gene. The CDR3 sequence: CATSWGQGGGGYTF. The CDR3 bases are TGTGCCACCAGCTGGGGACAGGGAGGTGGCGGCTACACCTTC.

This clonotype was counted at least ten times. The rearrangement joins TRBV6-1 to TRBJ2-2; D is possibly TRBD1 (6 bases). V lost 2 bases to trimming and J lost 8 bases, with 12 bases between them. The CDR3 totals 14 residues. Germline V CDR1 and CDR2: MNHNS, SASEGT. The CDR3 DNA sequence: TGTGCCAGCAGTGAATACAGGGCGTCTGGGGAGCTGTTTTTT. Its translation is CASSEYRASGELFF.

This clonotype was detected ten times or more. The V and J genes are TRBV7-2 and TRBJ2-3; D uncertain. The CDR3 is 16 residues long. Germline V lookup: CDR1 SGHTA, CDR2 FQGNSA. Trimming removed 2 bases at V and 0 bases at J, with 12 bases between. The CDR3 DNA reads as TGTGCCAGCAGCTTAAACTTGGGGATGAGCACAGATACGCAGTATTTT. Its protein product is CASSLNLGMSTDTQYF. Full variable domain (rest looked up from reference TRBV7-2 and TRBJ2-3): GAGVSQSPSNKVTEKGKDVELRCDPISGHTALYWYRQSLGQGLEFLIYFQGNSAPDKSGLPSDRFSAERTGGSVSTLTIQRTQQEDSAVYLCASSLNLGMSTDTQYFGPGTRLTVL.

This clonotype was detected many times. CDR3 nucleotide sequence: TGTGCCAGCAGCTTAGACCGAGCTGCCGGGGAGCTGTTTTTT. Protein sequence: CASSLDRAAGELFF. The J gene is TRBJ2-2, the V gene TRBV11-2; no firm D call. CDR1 is SGHAT, CDR2 FQNNGV, per germline. The CDR3 length is 14 residues. The V end was cut by 0 bases, the J end by 6 bases, with 8 bases between.

The V gene is TRBV6-1, the J gene TRBJ2-1; 11 positions match TRBD2. The CDR3 consists of 15 residues. V was pared by 5 bases and J by 6 bases, with 6 bases of the junction left unmatched. The V gene's germline CDR1 is MNHNS and CDR2 SASEGT. CDR3 nucleotide sequence: TGTGCCAGCAGTACCGGGACTAGCGGTGGCAATGAGCAGTTCTTC. Protein product: CASSTGTSGGNEQFF.

The chain recombines TRBV2 with TRBJ2-2; D is possibly TRBD2 (6 bases). The germline V gene has CDR1 SNHLY and CDR2 FYNNEI. V was shortened by 7 bases and J by 3 bases, with 12 bases between the two germline ends. The CDR3 loop spans 14 amino acids. The CDR3 sequence is CASKGTDYTGELFF. In nucleotides, the CDR3 is TGTGCCAGCAAGGGGACTGATTACACCGGGGAGCTGTTTTTT.

Regarding this clonotype: A read error is possible here, since a much larger clone lies one base away. CDR3 sequence (DNA): TGTGCCATCAGGAACGGGACAGATAATGAAAAACTGTTTTTT. Translated, it gives CAIRNGTDNEKLFF. The rearrangement uses TRBV10-3 and TRBJ1-4; 7 positions agree with TRBD1. V lost 6 bases to trimming and J lost 4 bases; unmatched junction nucleotides: 5. Per the germline V gene, CDR1 is ENHRY and CDR2 is SYGVKD. The CDR3 is 14 amino acids.

This clonotype was found many times. The rearrangement uses TRBV24-1 and TRBJ2-2; 7 nucleotides line up with TRBD2. With V trimmed by 6 bases and J by 1 base, 1 base remained unmatched. CDR1 KGHDR and CDR2 SFDVKD come from the germline V gene. The CDR3 loop spans 14 amino acids. The DNA of the CDR3 is TGTGCCACCAGTATAGCGGGGAACACCGGGGAGCTGTTTTTT. Translation gives CATSIAGNTGELFF.

This clonotype was seen repeatedly, ten times or more. This sequence joins TRBV11-1 and TRBJ2-3, with D possibly matching TRBD1 (6 bases). This CDR3 comprises 18 residues. Trimming took 5 bases from V and 0 from J, leaving 21 bases between them. Germline CDR1 is SGHAT and CDR2 is FQDESV (reference sequence). CDR3 DNA sequence: TGTGCCAGCAGCGCCATAAGCGTCGGGACACCTAGCACAGATACGCAGTATTTT. Translated: CASSAISVGTPSTDTQYF.

The J gene is TRBJ2-3, the V gene TRBV24-1; the D is unclear. Germline CDR1 is KGHDR and CDR2 is SFDVKD. Deletions cut 6 bases from V and 2 bases from J, with 14 bases between. This CDR3 region has 15 residues. CDR3 sequence: CATSHGRRTTDTQYF. In DNA, the CDR3 is TGTGCCACCAGTCACGGACGGCGGACCACAGATACGCAGTATTTT.

This clonotype has at least ten counts. The J gene is TRBJ2-1, the V gene TRBV3-1; D uncertain. This CDR3 comprises 17 residues. V shed 0 bases and J shed 11 bases, with 23 bases lying between them. The germline V gene encodes CDR1 LGHDT and CDR2 YNNKEL (reference sequence). The CDR3: CASSQDGLTDAFDQQFF. For the CDR3, the DNA is TGTGCCAGCAGCCAAGATGGATTAACCGACGCTTTCGATCAGCAGTTCTTC.

This clonotype has ten or more counts. This chain uses TRBV7-2 with TRBJ2-1, with 11 bases matching TRBD2. The CDR3 loop spans 18 amino acids. Per germline, CDR1 SGHTA and CDR2 FQGNSA. Trimming cost V 1 base and J 6 bases; bases outside gene matches: 11. The CDR3 bases are TGTGCCAGCAGCTTAGTTGGTAGCGGGGGGGCTAAAGTCAATGAGCAGTTCTTC. Translation: CASSLVGSGGAKVNEQFF. Drawing the rest from reference TRBV7-2 and TRBJ2-1, the complete variable domain is GAGVSQSPSNKVTEKGKDVELRCDPISGHTALYWYRQSLGQGLEFLIYFQGNSAPDKSGLPSDRFSAERTGGSVSTLTIQRTQQEDSAVYLCASSLVGSGGAKVNEQFFGPGTRLTVL.

Ten or more counts support this clonotype. The chain links TRBV7-8 to TRBJ2-5, with D possibly TRBD1 on 5 matching bases. Trimming removed 2 bases from V and 4 bases from J, with 17 bases in between. The CDR3 consists of 16 residues. Germline lookup yields CDR1 SGHVS and CDR2 FQNEAQ. For the CDR3, the DNA is TGTGCCAGCAGCTTATTCGGGCGGCAGGGTGGAGAGACCCAGTACTTC. Protein: CASSLFGRQGGETQYF.

This clonotype was detected a few times. The chain has TRBV20-1 and TRBJ2-7; 7 bases match TRBD2. V shed 1 base and J 4 bases; nucleotides not matched to a gene: 7. Germline V gene data show CDR1 as DFQATT and CDR2 as SNEGSKA (reference sequence). The CDR3 length is 14 residues. The CDR3 spells CSARATSHPYEQYF. The CDR3 DNA is TGCAGTGCTAGAGCGACTAGCCACCCATACGAGCAGTACTTC.

Only a few counts were recorded for this clonotype. V usage is TRBV24-1 and J usage is TRBJ2-3; weak D call: TRBD2 (6 bases). V was pared by 3 bases and J by 3 bases, with 21 bases between. The CDR3 runs 18 residues. CDR1 is KGHDR and CDR2 is SFDVKD in the germline V gene. CDR3 protein: CATSDPITFGGETDTQYF. The CDR3 DNA follows: TGTGCCACCAGTGATCCTATCACTTTTGGCGGGGAGACAGATACGCAGTATTTT.

This clonotype was seen repeatedly, ten times or more. V gene TRBV27 combines with J gene TRBJ1-2, with D uncertain. The length of the CDR3 is 13 residues. V lost 1 base, J lost 8 bases, and 11 bases lay in between. Germline CDR1 and CDR2: MNHEY and SMNVEV (reference sequence). The CDR3 DNA is TGTGCCAGCAGTTTATACGGGGTAGGAGGCTACACCTTC. Protein sequence: CASSLYGVGGYTF.

This clonotype was seen only a few times. The chain links TRBV28 to TRBJ2-2, with D uncertain. Germline V CDR1 and CDR2: MDHEN, SYDVKM. The CDR3 has 13 amino acids. The V gene lost 5 bases and the J gene lost 6 bases, with 10 bases spanning the gap. CDR3 sequence reads: CASSGQWPGELFF. The CDR3 DNA is TGTGCCAGCAGTGGCCAATGGCCCGGGGAGCTGTTTTTT.

The chain recombines TRBV24-1 with TRBJ1-5, with a possible D match to TRBD1 (6 bases). The germline gives CDR1 KGHDR, CDR2 SFDVKD. This CDR3 has 14 amino acids. Trimming took off 5 bases at V and 6 bases at J, with 13 bases between the two ends. The CDR3, as DNA: TGTGCCACCAGTGGCCCTGGGACATTTCAGCCCCAGCATTTT. This encodes CATSGPGTFQPQHF.

This clonotype came up a few times. V usage is TRBV6-5 and J usage is TRBJ2-3, with 7 bases matching TRBD2. Germline V gene data show CDR1 as MNHEY and CDR2 as SVGAGI. The CDR3 has 16 residues. Germline trimming cut 4 bases from V and 3 bases from J; bases unmatched to any gene: 10. The CDR3 reads CASSFNAGAGTDTQYF. The CDR3 nucleotides read TGTGCCAGCAGTTTTAATGCGGGAGCTGGGACAGATACGCAGTATTTT.

The chain's CDR3 is CASSQKRGPSYNEQFF. The CDR3, as DNA: TGTGCCAGCAGCCAGAAGCGGGGCCCTTCCTACAATGAGCAGTTCTTC. The chain uses TRBV14 and TRBJ2-1; TRBD2 aligns across 7 bases. The CDR3 is 16 residues long. With 3 bases clipped from V and 1 base from J, the junction kept 6 bases outside the gene matches. Germline-derived CDR1 and CDR2 are SGHDN and FVKESK.